This T cell receptor beta chain is drawn from a study of shared clonotypes between healthy human individuals. Findings of the study overall: Researchers sampled only blood; tissue repertoires likely differ. Inspection by rarefaction showed sorted-subset sequencing to be incomplete despite large depth.

The method was immunoSEQ multiplex PCR; TCRdb's version includes in-frame clones alone and lacks a portion of them. The top ten hold roughly 24% of the sample, which has hundreds of thousands of clones, about 90% seen once. CDR1 MDHEN and CDR2 SYDVKM come from the germline V gene. This CDR3 is 15 amino acids long. Trimming took off 3 bases at V and 2 bases at J, with 11 bases between the two ends. Terminally differentiated effector memory CD45RA+ cells were excluded by CCR7 positive selection of CD45RO-negative cells. A remark on this clone: Antigen: not known. The same CDR3 is also encoded by other DNA sequences in this sample.

The sequence came from a man aged 25-45 years in good health. Material for sequencing was naive CD8+ T cells sorted from blood. The chain employs TRBV28 and TRBJ2-1, with D perhaps matching TRBD2 (6 bases). This CDR3 reads CASSLLAGTYNEQFF. DNA of the CDR3: TGTGCCAGCAGTTTGCTCGCGGGGACCTACAATGAGCAGTTCTTC.